This T cell receptor (beta chain) was sequenced during a study of blood T cell repertoires in COVID-19. Enrollees, roughly 18 to 89 years old, lived in about two dozen US areas. Cohort 3 recovered donors had two negative PCRs, clearance, or symptom resolution. The repertoire was sequenced with immunoSEQ multiplex PCR; TCRdb's copy has only in-frame clones and lacks some. The repertoire consists of some 300,000 clones, with 89% occurring once and the leading ten covering less than 9.5%. Trimming removed 4 bases from V and 3 bases from J; junction bases left unmatched: 6. CDR1 is MNHNS and CDR2 is SASEGT in the germline V gene. The CDR3 length is 18 residues.

The receptor was isolated from a woman under 40 who had recovered from COVID-19. Sequences were obtained from PBMCs or T cells enriched from blood (not recorded which). The chain joins TRBV6-1 to TRBJ2-6; the match to TRBD2 covers 13 bases. The CDR3 nucleotides read TGTGCCAGCAGTGCAGAGGGACTAGCGGGAATTGGGGCCAACGTCCTGACTTTC. This encodes CASSAEGLAGIGANVLTF.